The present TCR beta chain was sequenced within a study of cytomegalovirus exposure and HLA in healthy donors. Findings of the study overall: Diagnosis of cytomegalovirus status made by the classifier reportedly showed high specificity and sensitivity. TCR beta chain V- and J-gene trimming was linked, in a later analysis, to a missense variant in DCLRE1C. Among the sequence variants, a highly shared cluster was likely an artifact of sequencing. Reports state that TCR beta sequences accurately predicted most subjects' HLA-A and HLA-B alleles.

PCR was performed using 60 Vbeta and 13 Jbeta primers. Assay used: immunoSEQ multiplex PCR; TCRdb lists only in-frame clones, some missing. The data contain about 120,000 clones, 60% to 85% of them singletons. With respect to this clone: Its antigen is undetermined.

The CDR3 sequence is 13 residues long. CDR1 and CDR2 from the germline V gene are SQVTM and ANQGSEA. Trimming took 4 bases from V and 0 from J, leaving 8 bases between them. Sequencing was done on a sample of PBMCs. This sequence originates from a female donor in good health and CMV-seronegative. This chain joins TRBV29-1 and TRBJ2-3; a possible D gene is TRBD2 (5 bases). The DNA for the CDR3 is TGCAGCGTTGGGACTTTTAGCACAGATACGCAGTATTTT. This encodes CSVGTFSTDTQYF.